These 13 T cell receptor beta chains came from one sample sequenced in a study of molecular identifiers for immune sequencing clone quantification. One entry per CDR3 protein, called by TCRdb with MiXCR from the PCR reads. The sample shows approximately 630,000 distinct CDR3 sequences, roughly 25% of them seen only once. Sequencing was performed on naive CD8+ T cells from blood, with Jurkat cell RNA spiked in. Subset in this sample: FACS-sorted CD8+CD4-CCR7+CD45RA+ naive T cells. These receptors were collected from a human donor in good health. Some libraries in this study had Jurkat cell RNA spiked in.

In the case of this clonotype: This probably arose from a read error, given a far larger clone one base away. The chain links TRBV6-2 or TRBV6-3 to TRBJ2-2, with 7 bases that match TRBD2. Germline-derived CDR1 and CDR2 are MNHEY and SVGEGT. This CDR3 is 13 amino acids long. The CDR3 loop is CASSPGGAGELLF. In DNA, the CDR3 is TGTGCCAGCAGCCCGGGGGGTGCCGGGGAGCTGCTTTTT.

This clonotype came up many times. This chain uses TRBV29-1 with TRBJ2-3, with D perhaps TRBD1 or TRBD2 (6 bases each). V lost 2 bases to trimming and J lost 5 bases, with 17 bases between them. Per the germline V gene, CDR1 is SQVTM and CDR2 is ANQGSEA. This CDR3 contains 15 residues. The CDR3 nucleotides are TGCAGCGTTGAATCGGGGGCGGGTATTGTAGATACGCAGTATTTT. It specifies CSVESGAGIVDTQYF.

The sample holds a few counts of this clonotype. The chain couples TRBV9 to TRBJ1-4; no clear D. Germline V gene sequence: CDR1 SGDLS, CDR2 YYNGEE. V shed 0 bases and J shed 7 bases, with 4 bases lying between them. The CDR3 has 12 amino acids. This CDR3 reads CASSVAGEKLFF. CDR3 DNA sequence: TGTGCCAGCAGCGTAGCGGGTGAAAAACTGTTTTTT.

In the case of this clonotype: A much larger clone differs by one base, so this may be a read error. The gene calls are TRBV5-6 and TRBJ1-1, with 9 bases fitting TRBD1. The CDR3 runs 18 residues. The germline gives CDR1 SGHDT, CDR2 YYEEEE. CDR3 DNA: TGTGCCAGCAGCCTCACGGGACAGGGCTATTTACGAGACACTGAAGCTCTCTTT. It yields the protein CASSLTGQGYLRDTEALF.

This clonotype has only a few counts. The CDR3 loop reads CASRSGNEQFF. The CDR3 nucleotides are TGTGCCAGCCGCAGCGGGAATGAGCAGTTCTTC. This chain uses TRBV28 with TRBJ2-1; maybe TRBD2 (6 bases). CDR3 length equals 11 residues. Germline V gene data show CDR1 as MDHEN and CDR2 as SYDVKM. Trimming shortened V by 8 bases and J by 7 bases, and 9 bases separated the two germline ends.

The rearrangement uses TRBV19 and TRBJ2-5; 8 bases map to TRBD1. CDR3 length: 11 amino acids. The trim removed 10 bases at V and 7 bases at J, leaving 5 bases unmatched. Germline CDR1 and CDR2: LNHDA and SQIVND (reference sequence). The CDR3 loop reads CATRGLGTQYF. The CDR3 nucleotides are TGTGCCACCAGGGGGCTGGGGACCCAGTACTTC.

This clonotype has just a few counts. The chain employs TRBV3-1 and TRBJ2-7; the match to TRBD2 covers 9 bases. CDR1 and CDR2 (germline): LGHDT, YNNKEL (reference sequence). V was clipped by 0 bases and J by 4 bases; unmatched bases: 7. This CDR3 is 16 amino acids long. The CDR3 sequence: CASSQDEGLAVYEQYF. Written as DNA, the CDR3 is TGTGCCAGCAGCCAAGACGAGGGACTAGCTGTGTACGAGCAGTACTTC.

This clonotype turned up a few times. The CDR3 nucleotides read TGTGCCAGCAGAATGAGCGGGGGGGGGGGCTACGAGCAGTACTTC. This translates into CASRMSGGGGYEQYF. J is TRBJ2-7 and V is TRBV27; 10 positions match TRBD2. Per germline, CDR1 MNHEY and CDR2 SMNVEV (reference sequence). V gave up 6 bases and J gave up 3 bases; unmatched junction bases: 8. This CDR3 is 15 amino acids long.

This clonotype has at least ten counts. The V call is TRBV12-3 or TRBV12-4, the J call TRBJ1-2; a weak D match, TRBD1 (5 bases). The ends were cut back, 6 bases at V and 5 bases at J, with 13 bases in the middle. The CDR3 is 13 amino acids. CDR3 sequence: CASREIGGYGYTF. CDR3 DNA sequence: TGTGCCAGCAGGGAAATCGGGGGTTATGGCTACACCTTC.

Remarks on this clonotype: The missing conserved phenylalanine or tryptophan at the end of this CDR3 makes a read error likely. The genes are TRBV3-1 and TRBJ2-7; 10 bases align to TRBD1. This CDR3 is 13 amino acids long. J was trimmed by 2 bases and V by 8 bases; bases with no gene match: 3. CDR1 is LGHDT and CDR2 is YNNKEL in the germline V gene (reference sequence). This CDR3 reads CASEGQGPYEQYL. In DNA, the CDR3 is TGTGCCAGCGAGGGACAGGGGCCCTACGAGCAGTACCTC.

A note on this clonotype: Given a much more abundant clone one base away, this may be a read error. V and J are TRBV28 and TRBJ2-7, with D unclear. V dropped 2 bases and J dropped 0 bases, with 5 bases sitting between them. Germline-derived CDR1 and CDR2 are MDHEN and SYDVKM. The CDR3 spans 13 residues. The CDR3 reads CASSLRNSYEQYF. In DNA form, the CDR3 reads TGTGCCAGCAGTTTACGGAACTCCTACGAGCAGTACTTC. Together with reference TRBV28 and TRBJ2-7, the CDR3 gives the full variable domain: DVKVTQSSRYLVKRTGEKVFLECVQDMDHENMFWYRQDPGLGLRLIYFSYDVKMKEKGDIPEGYSVSREKKERFSLILESASTNQTSMYLCASSLRNSYEQYFGPGTRLTVT.

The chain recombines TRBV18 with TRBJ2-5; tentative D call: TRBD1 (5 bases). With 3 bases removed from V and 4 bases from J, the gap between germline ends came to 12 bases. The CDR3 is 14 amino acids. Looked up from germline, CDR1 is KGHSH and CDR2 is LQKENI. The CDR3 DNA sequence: TGTGCCAGCTCACCGGAGCCGCAGGGAGAGACCCAGTACTTC. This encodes CASSPEPQGETQYF.

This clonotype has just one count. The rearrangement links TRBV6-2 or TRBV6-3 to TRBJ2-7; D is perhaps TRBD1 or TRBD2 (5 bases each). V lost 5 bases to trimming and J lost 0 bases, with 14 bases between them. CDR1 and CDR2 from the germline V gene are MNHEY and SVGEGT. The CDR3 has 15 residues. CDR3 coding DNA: TGTGCCAGCAGTACCTGGGACGGAGCCTCCTACGAGCAGTACTTC. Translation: CASSTWDGASYEQYF.